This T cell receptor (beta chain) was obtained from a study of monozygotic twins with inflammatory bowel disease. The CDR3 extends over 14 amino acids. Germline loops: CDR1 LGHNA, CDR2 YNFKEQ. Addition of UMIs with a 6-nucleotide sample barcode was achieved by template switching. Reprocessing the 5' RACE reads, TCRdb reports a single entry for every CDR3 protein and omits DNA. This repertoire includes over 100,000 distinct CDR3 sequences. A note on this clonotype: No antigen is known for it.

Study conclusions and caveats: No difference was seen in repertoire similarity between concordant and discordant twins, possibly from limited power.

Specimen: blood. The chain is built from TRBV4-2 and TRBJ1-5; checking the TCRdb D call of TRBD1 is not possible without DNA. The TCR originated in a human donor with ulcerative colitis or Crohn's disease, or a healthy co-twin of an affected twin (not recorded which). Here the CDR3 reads CASSQSDRGEPQHF.